This T cell receptor beta chain was identified during a study of beta chain features in type 1 diabetes. Each donor gave one heparinised blood draw averaging approximately 100 mL. Every sorted population was more than 95% pure. The germline V gene has CDR1 LNHNV and CDR2 YYDKDF (reference sequence). The CDR3 extends over 14 amino acids. Trimming took 3 bases from V and 9 from J; bases not matched to a gene: 5. Sequenced material consisted of expressed TCRB transcripts (all of the isolated RNA was reverse transcribed). TCRdb keeps only in-frame clones here, not all; method: immunoSEQ multiplex PCR. Found here are about 450,000 clones, over 9.5% of them singletons; the top ten hold approximately 0.045%.

Sequencing was performed on naive CD4+ T cells from blood. This clonotype originated in a young woman in good health. The chain recombines TRBV15 with TRBJ1-6, with 7 bases that match TRBD1. CDR3 sequence: CATSSDRVASPLHF. The CDR3 bases are TGTGCCACCAGCAGCGACAGGGTTGCTTCACCCCTCCACTTT.